These T cell receptor beta chains were read from a single sample in a study of early T cells in non-severe SARS-CoV-2 infection. TCRdb re-analysed the 5' RACE reads in MiXCR, keeping a single row per CDR3 protein. The sample consists of roughly 43,000 distinct CDR3 sequences, approximately 22% of them appearing once. The material was whole blood, obtained at baseline. These receptors were collected from an adult who was a healthcare worker with PCR-confirmed SARS-CoV-2 infection or an uninfected control (not recorded which). Each CDR3 is given with its conserved first and last residue. The order of the fields is J gene, V gene, D gene, CDR3 protein. A D gene is named only where the DNA matches it firmly.

j_call: TRBJ2-7
v_call: TRBV9
d_call: NA
cdr3_aa: CASSSGTREGEQYF

j_call: TRBJ2-6
v_call: TRBV11-2
d_call: NA
cdr3_aa: CASSLDLVSGANVLTF

j_call: TRBJ1-1
v_call: TRBV6-5
d_call: TRBD1
cdr3_aa: CASSSIGQGKANTEAFF

j_call: TRBJ2-3
v_call: TRBV4-2
d_call: NA
cdr3_aa: CASSQDPQDGYSTDTQYF

j_call: TRBJ2-3
v_call: TRBV5-4
d_call: NA
cdr3_aa: CASSLALTITDTQYF

j_call: TRBJ1-1
v_call: TRBV29-1
d_call: TRBD1
cdr3_aa: CSVGDRANTEAFF

j_call: TRBJ2-3
v_call: TRBV4-1
d_call: NA
cdr3_aa: CASSQEGRDTQYF

j_call: TRBJ2-2
v_call: TRBV5-4
d_call: NA
cdr3_aa: CASSQDTGGELFF

j_call: TRBJ2-2
v_call: TRBV7-2
d_call: NA
cdr3_aa: CASSAGFTGELFF

j_call: TRBJ1-1
v_call: TRBV3-1
d_call: TRBD1
cdr3_aa: CASSQSGTENTEAFF

j_call: TRBJ1-5
v_call: TRBV5-5
d_call: NA
cdr3_aa: CASSLQWGGNQPQHF

j_call: TRBJ2-5
v_call: TRBV20-1
d_call: NA
cdr3_aa: CSARDIGGSEHQEETQYF

j_call: TRBJ2-1
v_call: TRBV13
d_call: TRBD1
cdr3_aa: CASSSGYTGEGEQFF

j_call: TRBJ1-5
v_call: TRBV12-3/TRBV12-4
d_call: NA
cdr3_aa: CASSLGESNQPQHF

j_call: TRBJ2-7
v_call: TRBV3-1
d_call: NA
cdr3_aa: CASSQAKQYYEQYF

j_call: TRBJ1-1
v_call: TRBV11-2
d_call: NA
cdr3_aa: CASSLVGADKNF

j_call: TRBJ2-2
v_call: TRBV5-1
d_call: TRBD1
cdr3_aa: CASSLDRGRGTGELFF

j_call: TRBJ2-7
v_call: TRBV6-1
d_call: NA
cdr3_aa: CASTLKPLTAALHYEQYF

j_call: TRBJ2-7
v_call: TRBV2
d_call: TRBD1
cdr3_aa: CASMGQSSYEQYF

j_call: TRBJ1-1
v_call: TRBV15
d_call: NA
cdr3_aa: CATSRGAGVREAFF

j_call: TRBJ2-3
v_call: TRBV29-1
d_call: TRBD1
cdr3_aa: CSVEPRDRGPGTQYF

j_call: TRBJ1-5
v_call: TRBV20-1
d_call: TRBD1
cdr3_aa: CSATGQGLGNQPQHF

j_call: TRBJ1-2
v_call: TRBV6-5
d_call: TRBD1
cdr3_aa: CASSYSEGQGYGYTF

j_call: TRBJ2-4
v_call: TRBV12-3/TRBV12-4
d_call: TRBD2
cdr3_aa: CASSVSGVAKNIQYF

j_call: TRBJ2-5
v_call: TRBV6-2/TRBV6-3
d_call: TRBD2
cdr3_aa: CASSPLGTSGAVRQETQYF

j_call: TRBJ2-3
v_call: TRBV20-1
d_call: NA
cdr3_aa: CSADPGGGRDTQYF

j_call: TRBJ1-3
v_call: TRBV10-3
d_call: NA
cdr3_aa: CAISGDRLENTIYF